A single sample is the source of the 27 T cell receptor beta chains below, sequenced in a study of blood T cells in healthy people across ages. For the second PCR, which ran for about 7 to 11 cycles, a sample-barcoded 5' primer and a J-beta primer mix were used. TCRdb recomputed calls from the 5' RACE reads with MiXCR, one row per CDR3 protein. The profile covers around 1.5 million distinct CDR3 sequences, with approximately 63% appearing a single time and 5.5% to 8% taken by the ten largest. The material sequenced was blood. These receptors originate from a man between 18 and 35 years old in good health.

DNA of the CDR3: TGCGCCAGCAGCCAAGATAGGCCCCAAGGGTATAGCTCCTACGAGCAGTACTTC. Amino acid sequence: CASSQDRPQGYSSYEQYF. The gene calls are TRBV4-3 and TRBJ2-7; D not resolved. V shed 0 bases and J shed 0 bases, with 18 bases lying between them. The CDR3 has 18 residues. Germline CDR1 reads LGHNA; CDR2 reads YSLEER.

V gene TRBV4-1 combines with J gene TRBJ1-2; D gene unclear. Germline assignment: CDR1 MGHRA and CDR2 YSYEKL. The CDR3 runs to 12 residues. Trimming left V 2 bases short and J 6 bases short, with 7 bases between. The CDR3 DNA reads as TGCGCCAGCAGCCAACAACTCGATGGCTACACCTTC. This encodes CASSQQLDGYTF.

The rearrangement uses TRBV5-1 and TRBJ2-6; 9 nucleotides align to TRBD1. Germline V gives CDR1 SGHRS, CDR2 YFSETQ. The CDR3 consists of 14 residues. The V segment lost 3 bases and the J segment 8 bases; nucleotides outside the gene matches: 3. Here the CDR3 reads CASSSTGGPNVLTF. For the CDR3, the DNA is TGCGCCAGCAGCTCGACAGGGGGTCCCAACGTCCTGACTTTC.

As to this clonotype: The germline gene is not matched at one end of the junction; a read error may be the cause. The chain links TRBV5-6 to TRBJ1-2; D might be TRBD1 (6 bases). CDR1 is SGHDT and CDR2 is YYEEEE in the germline V gene. This CDR3 contains 15 residues. CDR3 in DNA: TGTGCCAGTAGCTTGCTGCGGGGGGCCGGCTATGGCTACACCTTC. Protein: CASSLLRGAGYGYTF.

This rearrangement joins TRBV5-1 to TRBJ2-7; no clear D. With the DNA end fitting TRBJ2-5 better, the J assignment may be wrong. The CDR3 is made up of 13 amino acids. CDR1 and CDR2 from the germline V gene are SGHRS and YFSETQ. This CDR3 is CASSLQGSETQYF. CDR3 DNA sequence: TGCGCCAGCAGCTTGCAAGGGTCGGAGACCCAGTACTTC.

The chain links TRBV11-3 to TRBJ2-3; no clear D gene. The CDR3 spans 13 residues. Looked up from germline, CDR1 is SGHNT and CDR2 is YENEEA. With 4 bases removed from V and 3 bases from J, the gap between germline ends came to 8 bases. CDR3 sequence reads: CASSSYWTDTQYF. The CDR3, as DNA: TGTGCCAGCAGCTCATACTGGACAGATACGCAGTATTTT.

The chain employs TRBV5-1 and TRBJ1-2; 7 positions match TRBD1. The V and J ends lost 0 bases and 1 base, in that order; junction bases with no gene match: 3. The CDR3 has 15 amino acids. In germline, CDR1 is SGHRS, CDR2 YFSETQ. CDR3 bases: TGCGCCAGCAGCTTGGGGGACAGTGATAACTATGGCTACACCTTC. This gives the protein CASSLGDSDNYGYTF.

The gene calls are TRBV3-1 and TRBJ1-6, with D tentatively TRBD1 (5 bases). Between the trimmed V and J ends, which lost 0 bases and 2 bases, there was a span of 8 bases. Germline CDR1 reads LGHDT; CDR2 reads YNNKEL (reference sequence). CDR3 length equals 16 residues. Written as DNA, the CDR3 is TGTGCCAGCAGCCAAGATTGGGGCCCCTATAATTCACCCCTCCACTTT. Its translation is CASSQDWGPYNSPLHF.

About this clonotype: At one of its ends the junction is not consistent with the germline gene, which may arise from a read error. The chain combines TRBV27 with TRBJ1-5; a possible D gene is TRBD1 (5 bases). The germline CDR1 and CDR2 sequences are MNHEY and SMNVEV (reference sequence). The CDR3 extends over 17 amino acids. CDR3 sequence reads: CASSPGGAPISNRPQHF. The CDR3 bases are TGTGCCAGCAGTCCAGGCGGGGCTCCCATTAGCAATCGGCCCCAGCATTTT.

The chain is built from TRBV21-1 and TRBJ2-5. TRBJ2-7 explains the end of the DNA better; the J call may be wrong. TRBV21-1 is assigned pseudogene status. This CDR3 is built from 16 residues. The CDR3 nucleotides read TGTGCCAGCAGCAAAGCGCTAGTGTTTGGTCTCTACGAGCAGTACTTC. Translation: CASSKALVFGLYEQYF.

A single count supports this clonotype. The chain combines TRBV20-1 with TRBJ1-4, with a weak D call TRBD1 (6 bases). Germline V gene sequence: CDR1 DFQATT, CDR2 SNEGSKA (reference sequence). CDR3 size: 15 residues. Between the trimmed V and J ends, which lost 1 base and 8 bases, there was a span of 17 bases. In DNA, the CDR3 is TGCAGTGCTAGAGCCCTTCAGGGGTCGGGAGAAAAACTGTTTTTT. Translation gives CSARALQGSGEKLFF.

The chain has TRBV6-6 and TRBJ2-1; no reliable D call. This CDR3 comprises 12 residues. V lost 10 bases, J lost 7 bases, and 14 bases lay in between. Germline CDR1 and CDR2: MNHNY and SVGAGI (reference sequence). The chain's CDR3 is CATRPQRNEQFF. DNA for the CDR3: TGTGCCACCAGGCCACAACGGAATGAGCAGTTCTTC.

This chain uses TRBV7-9 with TRBJ2-1; TRBD2 matches at 8 bases. The CDR3 has 16 residues. From germline, CDR1 is SEHNR and CDR2 FQNEAQ (reference sequence). Trimming took 4 bases from V and 9 from J; bases not matched to a gene: 14. CDR3 residues: CASSSTRGSGIGEQFF. The DNA of the CDR3 is TGTGCCAGCAGCTCAACACGTGGTAGCGGGATTGGTGAGCAGTTCTTC. The full variable domain, completed using reference TRBV7-9 and TRBJ2-1, is DTGVSQNPRHKITKRGQNVTFRCDPISEHNRLYWYRQTLGQGPEFLTYFQNEAQLEKSRLLSDRFSAERPKGSFSTLEIQRTEQGDSAMYLCASSSTRGSGIGEQFFGPGTRLTVL.

V usage is TRBV12-3 or TRBV12-4 and J usage is TRBJ1-6; 8 nucleotides align to TRBD1. V lost 3 bases and J lost 10; bases outside the gene matches: 14. The CDR3 has 17 residues. This chain's CDR3 is CASSFGQGAQASSPLHF. The DNA of the CDR3 is TGTGCCAGCAGTTTCGGCCAGGGGGCGCAGGCGTCATCACCCCTCCACTTT.

The rearrangement joins TRBV7-2 to TRBJ2-5; D is ambiguous. V lost 0 bases, J lost 5 bases, and 10 bases lay in between. This CDR3 comprises 14 residues. Germline CDR1 is SGHTA and CDR2 is FQGNSA. DNA for the CDR3: TGTGCCAGCAGCTTAGCGGGAATAGGGGAGACCCAGTACTTC. Its translation is CASSLAGIGETQYF.

This chain connects TRBV20-1 to TRBJ2-3; D is unresolved. V lost 3 bases to trimming and J lost 6 bases, with 13 bases between them. The germline CDR1 and CDR2 sequences are DFQATT and SNEGSKA (reference sequence). This CDR3 has 13 amino acids. In nucleotides, the CDR3 is TGCAGTGCTAGTAGGTGGGCGGCTGATACGCAGTATTTT. Amino acid sequence: CSASRWAADTQYF.

The chain uses TRBV29-1 and TRBJ1-2; D is unresolved. This CDR3 is 13 amino acids long. The ends were cut back, 4 bases at V and 2 bases at J, with 11 bases in the middle. The germline V gene encodes CDR1 SQVTM and CDR2 ANQGSEA. CDR3 sequence (DNA): TGCAGCGTTGCTAAAGATGTGAACTATGGCTACACCTTC. It is translated as CSVAKDVNYGYTF.

The V call is TRBV20-1, the J call TRBJ2-7; no clear D gene. The DNA end favors TRBJ2-5, so the J call may be wrong. CDR1 is DFQATT and CDR2 is SNEGSKA in the germline V gene (reference sequence). This CDR3 is built from 14 residues. The CDR3 region is CSARDDPSGETQYF. The DNA of the CDR3 is TGCAGTGCTAGAGATGACCCCTCCGGAGAGACCCAGTACTTC.

The chain links TRBV19 to TRBJ1-2; D uncertain. V lost 7 bases to trimming and J lost 5 bases, with 26 bases between them. Germline V gives CDR1 LNHDA, CDR2 SQIVND (reference sequence). The CDR3 runs 17 residues. The CDR3 reads CASNIRAGPNPPYGYTF. The CDR3, as DNA: TGTGCCAGTAATATCCGCGCCGGACCAAACCCCCCTTATGGCTACACCTTC. The variable domain in full, completed from reference TRBV19 and TRBJ1-2, reads DGGITQSPKYLFRKEGQNVTLSCEQNLNHDAMYWYRQDPGQGLRLIYYSQIVNDFQKGDIAEGYSVSREKKESFPLTVTSAQKNPTAFYLCASNIRAGPNPPYGYTFGSGTRLTVV.

The V and J genes are TRBV25-1 and TRBJ2-3; D assignment may be TRBD1 or TRBD2 (6 bases each). The V and J ends lost 0 bases and 2 bases respectively, with 9 bases between them. CDR3 length: 15 amino acids. The germline CDR1 and CDR2 sequences are MGHDK and SYGVNS. In DNA, the CDR3 is TGTGCCAGCAGTGAATATAGGGGGGACACAGATACGCAGTATTTT. Encoded protein: CASSEYRGDTDTQYF.

The CDR3 is CASSPGTEASPLHF. CDR3 DNA: TGCGCCAGCAGCCCCGGGACAGAAGCATCACCCCTCCACTTT. The rearrangement joins TRBV5-1 to TRBJ1-6, with 7 bases that match TRBD1. V was clipped by 4 bases and J by 10 bases; unmatched bases: 8. Germline CDR1 and CDR2: SGHRS and YFSETQ. The CDR3 is 14 residues long.

The chain links TRBV9 to TRBJ2-2; D not resolved. Germline V gene data show CDR1 as SGDLS and CDR2 as YYNGEE. Trimming shortened V by 4 bases and J by 2 bases, and 9 bases separated the two germline ends. The CDR3 covers 14 residues. The CDR3 nucleotides are TGTGCCAGCAGCACCCGGATAAACACCGGGGAGCTGTTTTTT. This gives the protein CASSTRINTGELFF.

The chain combines TRBV27 with TRBJ1-6, with D maybe TRBD1 (5 bases). The germline V gene encodes CDR1 MNHEY and CDR2 SMNVEV (reference sequence). The CDR3 extends over 15 amino acids. The V end lost 4 bases, the J end lost 7 bases, and 14 bases lay between the germline ends. The CDR3 spells CASSSWTGLNSPLHF. The CDR3 DNA follows: TGTGCCAGCAGTTCTTGGACGGGACTAAATTCACCCCTCCACTTT.

The chain joins TRBV6-1 to TRBJ2-6, with TRBD1 as a possible D gene (5 bases). Germline loops: CDR1 MNHNS, CDR2 SASEGT. The CDR3 has 15 residues. Trimming pared 6 bases from V and 4 bases from J, leaving 13 bases between. The CDR3 loop is CASRDDSTGANVLTF. CDR3 coding DNA: TGTGCCAGCAGGGACGACAGTACGGGGGCCAACGTCCTGACTTTC.

CDR3 DNA: TGTGCCAGCAGCTTAGCAGACAGGATCGTGGATGGCTACACCTTC. Protein sequence: CASSLADRIVDGYTF. The gene calls are TRBV7-9 and TRBJ1-2; the D gene is possibly TRBD1 (6 bases). This CDR3 has 15 residues. In germline, CDR1 is SEHNR, CDR2 FQNEAQ (reference sequence). Trimming stripped 0 bases from V and 6 bases from J, with 14 bases between.

The sample holds one count of this clonotype. The V and J genes are TRBV4-1 and TRBJ1-5; D not certain. The germline V gene encodes CDR1 MGHRA and CDR2 YSYEKL. The V gene lost 1 base and the J gene lost 7 bases, with 14 bases spanning the gap. This CDR3 is built from 15 residues. The CDR3 DNA reads as TGCGCCAGCAGCCAAGTGGGCTCCCCTGGCCAGCCCCAGCATTTT. Translated: CASSQVGSPGQPQHF.

This sequence joins TRBV20-1 and TRBJ2-5; D gene ambiguous. Germline-derived CDR1 and CDR2 are DFQATT and SNEGSKA (reference sequence). Trimming removed 2 bases at V and 1 base at J, with 14 bases between. This CDR3 is 15 amino acids long. The CDR3 protein is CSARSPGPIQETQYF. CDR3 sequence (DNA): TGCAGTGCTAGATCTCCAGGACCAATCCAAGAGACCCAGTACTTC.